The 30 T cell receptor beta chains below all came from one sample that was sequenced in a study of T cells after yellow fever vaccination. TCRdb processed the 5' RACE reads anew with MiXCR; each CDR3 protein has one entry. The sample has 350,000 to 450,000 distinct CDR3 sequences, around 20% seen once; the top ten hold roughly a sixth. The material sequenced was PBMCs, taken before the yellow fever booster vaccination. All receptors come from a young man who received the YFV17D yellow fever vaccine.

This chain connects TRBV12-3 or TRBV12-4 to TRBJ1-6; maybe TRBD1 (5 bases). The CDR3 covers 15 residues. The ends were cut back, 3 bases at V and 6 bases at J, with 12 bases in the middle. CDR3 sequence: CASSLTDEVNSPLHF. The CDR3 DNA follows: TGTGCCAGCAGTTTGACAGACGAGGTTAATTCACCCCTCCACTTT.

This clonotype has a handful of counts. The chain joins TRBV7-2 to TRBJ2-5, with D perhaps given as TRBD1 or TRBD2 (5 bases each). The CDR3 runs to 15 residues. The germline CDR1 and CDR2 sequences are SGHTA and FQGNSA. V was shortened by 3 bases and J by 7 bases, with 18 bases between the two germline ends. The CDR3 DNA reads TGTGCCAGCAGCTTGGGGGACCTTAGCGTATGGACCCAGTACTTC. Translation: CASSLGDLSVWTQYF.

This clonotype has a handful of counts. This sequence joins TRBV20-1 and TRBJ1-1; 8 bases are a match to TRBD1. Germline loops: CDR1 DFQATT, CDR2 SNEGSKA (reference sequence). CDR3 length equals 12 residues. The DNA of the CDR3 is TGCAGCGGGACCAGGGGGCTTACTGAAGCTTTCTTT. It specifies CSGTRGLTEAFF.

This clonotype appeared a few times. The gene calls are TRBV24-1 and TRBJ2-3, with 10 bases fitting TRBD2. From germline, CDR1 is KGHDR and CDR2 SFDVKD. This CDR3 comprises 19 residues. Trimming cost V 4 bases and J 0 bases; bases outside gene matches: 12. The CDR3 DNA sequence: TGTGCCACCAGTGAGCGAGGAGGTAGCGGGGGGCGGAGCACAGATACGCAGTATTTT. Translating it yields CATSERGGSGGRSTDTQYF.

The J gene is TRBJ1-2, the V gene TRBV14, with 8 nucleotides matching TRBD1. Germline CDR1 reads SGHDN; CDR2 reads FVKESK. The CDR3 length is 13 residues. With V trimmed by 4 bases and J by 6 bases, 4 bases remained unmatched. Here the CDR3 reads CASSPRTGHGYTF. DNA of the CDR3: TGTGCCAGCAGCCCGAGGACAGGGCATGGCTACACCTTC.

V is TRBV5-4 and J is TRBJ2-5, with 9 bases fitting TRBD1. Germline trimming cut 4 bases from V and 2 bases from J; bases unmatched to any gene: 6. The germline CDR1 and CDR2 sequences are SGHNT and YYREEE (reference sequence). The CDR3 is 15 amino acids. CDR3: CASSRGGQGQETQYF. In nucleotides, the CDR3 is TGTGCCAGCAGCCGCGGCGGACAGGGGCAAGAGACCCAGTACTTC.

This clonotype was seen a few times. The CDR3 DNA is TGTGCCACCAGCAGAGATCGTGCGGGGAACACCGGGGAGCTGTTTTTT. It codes for CATSRDRAGNTGELFF. This rearrangement joins TRBV15 to TRBJ2-2; D might be TRBD2 (5 bases). This CDR3 is 16 amino acids long. Between the trimmed V and J ends, which lost 0 bases and 1 base, there was a span of 9 bases. Looked up from germline, CDR1 is LNHNV and CDR2 is YYDKDF (reference sequence).

The sample holds one count of this clonotype. The V call is TRBV7-9, the J call TRBJ1-1, with D unresolved. Per the germline V gene, CDR1 is SEHNR and CDR2 is FQNEAQ (reference sequence). There are 14 residues in the CDR3. The V end lost 3 bases, the J end lost 1 base, and 9 bases lay between the germline ends. As DNA, the CDR3 is TGTGCCAGCAGCTTGTGGCAGAAGAACACTGAAGCTTTCTTT. Protein product: CASSLWQKNTEAFF.

This chain uses TRBV7-2 with TRBJ2-1, with 9 bases aligning to TRBD2. J was trimmed by 3 bases and V by 2 bases; bases with no gene match: 2. Per the germline V gene, CDR1 is SGHTA and CDR2 is FQGNSA. CDR3 length equals 15 residues. This chain's CDR3 is CASSLPSGVYNEQFF. In nucleotides, the CDR3 is TGTGCCAGCAGCTTACCTAGCGGGGTCTACAATGAGCAGTTCTTC.

This chain connects TRBV27 to TRBJ1-1; D is ambiguous. V lost 6 bases and J 1 base, leaving 3 bases between the germline ends. CDR1 is MNHEY and CDR2 is SMNVEV in the germline V gene (reference sequence). This CDR3 has 11 residues. Here the CDR3 reads CASRTNTEAFF. CDR3 nucleotides: TGTGCCAGCAGAACGAACACTGAAGCTTTCTTT.

This clonotype was seen more than once but under ten times. The CDR3 here is CSARDQSGGPTSVPEQFF. Here the CDR3 DNA reads TGCAGTGCTAGAGACCAATCGGGGGGGCCGACGTCTGTGCCTGAGCAGTTCTTC. The chain recombines TRBV20-1 with TRBJ2-1; 8 bases agree with TRBD2. With 0 bases clipped from V and 9 bases from J, the junction kept 19 bases outside the gene matches. The CDR3 consists of 18 residues. CDR1 DFQATT and CDR2 SNEGSKA come from the germline V gene (reference sequence).

The genes are TRBV11-2 and TRBJ2-3, with D unresolved. The CDR3 contains 11 residues. The germline gives CDR1 SGHAT, CDR2 FQNNGV. V lost 8 bases to trimming and J lost 4 bases, with 7 bases between them. In DNA form, the CDR3 reads TGTGCCAGCGGGTCCCCAGATACGCAGTATTTT. This gives the protein CASGSPDTQYF.

This clonotype was seen more than once but under ten times. In DNA, the CDR3 is TGTGCCAGCAGCCCCTTTACTAGCGGGGGGGCCTTGTTCTTC. Its protein product is CASSPFTSGGALFF. V is TRBV7-3 and J is TRBJ2-1; 13 bases agree with TRBD2. V dropped 5 bases and J dropped 15; count of bases not matched to a gene: 10. Germline CDR1 reads SGHTA; CDR2 reads FQGTGA. CDR3 length: 14 residues.

V gene TRBV4-3 combines with J gene TRBJ1-2; D gene ambiguous. The CDR3 contains 12 residues. Germline CDR1 reads LGHNA; CDR2 reads YSLEER. The V end lost 1 base, the J end lost 4 bases, and 4 bases lay between the germline ends. The CDR3 DNA follows: TGCGCCAGCAGCCAAGGCGTCTATGGCTACACCTTC. Its translation: CASSQGVYGYTF.

The chain recombines TRBV4-3 with TRBJ1-4, with TRBD1 as a possible D gene (5 bases). Per germline, CDR1 LGHNA and CDR2 YSLEER. CDR3 length: 16 amino acids. V was shortened by 4 bases and J by 4 bases, with 16 bases between the two germline ends. CDR3 sequence: CASSPGRAGFNEKLFF. The CDR3 coding sequence is TGCGCCAGCAGCCCCGGCCGGGCAGGGTTTAATGAAAAACTGTTTTTT.

This clonotype was seen more than once but under ten times. The chain uses TRBV20-1 and TRBJ2-6; TRBD1 might be the D (6 bases). This CDR3 comprises 14 residues. Trimming took 6 bases from V and 0 from J, leaving 9 bases between them. Germline V gene lookup returns CDR1 DFQATT and CDR2 SNEGSKA (reference sequence). As DNA, the CDR3 is TGCAGTGCCGTGGACAGCTCTGGGGCCAACGTCCTGACTTTC. The encoded protein is CSAVDSSGANVLTF.

This clonotype was seen more than once but under ten times. The chain couples TRBV20-1 to TRBJ2-3; TRBD2 is a possible D gene (5 bases). CDR3 length equals 12 residues. Germline CDR1 is DFQATT and CDR2 is SNEGSKA (reference sequence). The germline V and J ends were trimmed by 4 bases and 6 bases, with 11 bases remaining between them. The CDR3 bases are TGCAGTGCTAAGGGTGAGGGCGATACGCAGTATTTT. It yields the protein CSAKGEGDTQYF.

This clonotype has only a few counts. The V call is TRBV19, the J call TRBJ2-7; 11 bases agree with TRBD2. Per germline, CDR1 LNHDA and CDR2 SQIVND (reference sequence). The CDR3 loop spans 15 amino acids. J gave up 3 bases and V 5 bases, and 6 bases lay outside the gene matches. The CDR3 reads CASSGSGGAFYEQYF. The CDR3 nucleotides are TGTGCCAGTAGTGGTAGCGGGGGGGCCTTCTACGAGCAGTACTTC.

This clonotype was detected only a few times. The chain couples TRBV4-3 to TRBJ1-2; D is possibly TRBD1 (5 bases). Germline CDR1 and CDR2: LGHNA and YSLEER. The CDR3 runs 14 residues. Trimming removed 0 bases at V and 7 bases at J, with 12 bases between. CDR3 sequence reads: CASSQDTGAGGYTF. In DNA form, the CDR3 reads TGCGCCAGCAGCCAAGATACCGGGGCTGGTGGCTACACCTTC.

The chain employs TRBV6-5 and TRBJ1-2; D is undetermined. V was pared by 6 bases and J by 4 bases, with 15 bases between. Per the germline V gene, CDR1 is MNHEY and CDR2 is SVGAGI. The CDR3 has 14 residues. The CDR3 sequence: CASSLSPDFYGYTF. In DNA form, the CDR3 reads TGTGCCAGCAGCCTTTCCCCGGACTTCTATGGCTACACCTTC.

V usage is TRBV12-3 or TRBV12-4 and J usage is TRBJ1-1; 11 nucleotides agree with TRBD1. V shed 8 bases and J 1 base; nucleotides not matched to a gene: 6. The CDR3 loop spans 15 amino acids. The CDR3: CASGLDRGRNTEAFF. CDR3 nucleotides: TGTGCCAGCGGACTGGACAGGGGGCGGAACACTGAAGCTTTCTTT.

The chain has TRBV20-1 and TRBJ2-3, with 9 bases aligning to TRBD1. Losses at the gene ends were 0 bases for V and 2 bases for J; bases not matched to a gene: 6. The CDR3 spans 16 residues. CDR1 is DFQATT, CDR2 SNEGSKA, per germline (reference sequence). The CDR3 bases are TGCAGTGCTAGAGATCGGGGGACAGGGATCACAGATACGCAGTATTTT. Protein: CSARDRGTGITDTQYF.

This clonotype showed up just a few times. This chain connects TRBV7-3 to TRBJ2-3; the match to TRBD1 covers 7 bases. CDR3 length: 14 amino acids. Germline values: CDR1 SGHTA, CDR2 FQGTGA. Trimming removed 8 bases from V and 3 bases from J; junction bases left unmatched: 8. The chain's CDR3 is CASARDRVTDTQYF. The CDR3 DNA sequence: TGTGCCAGCGCCCGGGACAGAGTGACAGATACGCAGTATTTT.

This clonotype has more than one count but fewer than ten. The V and J genes are TRBV27 and TRBJ1-2; the match to TRBD1 covers 10 bases. With 6 bases clipped from V and 5 bases from J, the junction kept 6 bases outside the gene matches. This CDR3 is 14 amino acids long. The V gene's germline CDR1 is MNHEY and CDR2 SMNVEV (reference sequence). CDR3 protein: CASSLTGQGYGYTF. Written as DNA, the CDR3 is TGTGCCAGCAGCCTAACGGGACAGGGGTATGGCTACACCTTC.

The V and J genes are TRBV20-1 and TRBJ1-2; D is uncertain. V lost 0 bases, J lost 4 bases, and 9 bases lay in between. This CDR3 comprises 13 residues. The V gene's germline CDR1 is DFQATT and CDR2 SNEGSKA (reference sequence). The CDR3 sequence is CSAREESGYGYTF. Here the CDR3 DNA reads TGCAGTGCTAGAGAGGAGTCTGGCTATGGCTACACCTTC.

The chain carries TRBV20-1 and TRBJ2-5; 11 bases are a match to TRBD2. CDR3 length equals 14 residues. CDR1 is DFQATT and CDR2 is SNEGSKA in the germline V gene (reference sequence). Trimming at V came to 5 bases and at J to 4 bases, leaving 6 bases not matched to a gene. CDR3 sequence (DNA): TGCAGTGCTGTGACTAGCGGGGTTCTAGAGACCCAGTACTTC. It yields the protein CSAVTSGVLETQYF.

This clonotype was counted between two and nine times. The chain uses TRBV11-2 and TRBJ2-2, with 7 bases lining up with TRBD2. V lost 5 bases, J lost 4 bases, and 13 bases stayed unmatched. The CDR3 has 17 amino acids. CDR1 is SGHAT, CDR2 FQNNGV, per germline. In DNA, the CDR3 is TGTGCCAGCAGCCCCTATGCGGTCTCGGGGGGCACCGGGGAGCTGTTTTTT. This gives the protein CASSPYAVSGGTGELFF.

V and J are TRBV20-1 and TRBJ2-1, with D tentatively TRBD2 (5 bases). The CDR3 length is 14 residues. Germline values: CDR1 DFQATT, CDR2 SNEGSKA (reference sequence). V was shortened by 0 bases and J by 9 bases, with 15 bases between the two germline ends. The DNA of the CDR3 is TGCAGTGCTAGAGAGGACTTCCGGTTTCGTGAGCAGTTCTTC. It yields the protein CSAREDFRFREQFF.

There are a few counts of this clonotype. This sequence joins TRBV3-1 and TRBJ2-1; 8 bases map to TRBD2. With V trimmed by 2 bases and J by 6 bases, 6 bases remained unmatched. Germline CDR1 LGHDT, CDR2 YNNKEL (reference sequence). The CDR3 has 15 amino acids. This CDR3 reads CASSQQRGGINEQFF. CDR3 sequence (DNA): TGTGCCAGCAGCCAACAACGGGGGGGTATCAATGAGCAGTTCTTC.

The rearrangement joins TRBV7-2 to TRBJ1-1; D gene ambiguous. The CDR3 totals 12 residues. The germline V and J ends were trimmed by 3 bases and 6 bases, with 8 bases remaining between them. The germline V gene encodes CDR1 SGHTA and CDR2 FQGNSA. Here the CDR3 reads CASSFRRAEAFF. In DNA form, the CDR3 reads TGTGCCAGCAGCTTTAGGCGGGCTGAAGCTTTCTTT. The entire variable domain, with the rest obtained from reference TRBV7-2 and TRBJ1-1, is as follows: GAGVSQSPSNKVTEKGKDVELRCDPISGHTALYWYRQSLGQGLEFLIYFQGNSAPDKSGLPSDRFSAERTGGSVSTLTIQRTQQEDSAVYLCASSFRRAEAFFGQGTRLTVV.